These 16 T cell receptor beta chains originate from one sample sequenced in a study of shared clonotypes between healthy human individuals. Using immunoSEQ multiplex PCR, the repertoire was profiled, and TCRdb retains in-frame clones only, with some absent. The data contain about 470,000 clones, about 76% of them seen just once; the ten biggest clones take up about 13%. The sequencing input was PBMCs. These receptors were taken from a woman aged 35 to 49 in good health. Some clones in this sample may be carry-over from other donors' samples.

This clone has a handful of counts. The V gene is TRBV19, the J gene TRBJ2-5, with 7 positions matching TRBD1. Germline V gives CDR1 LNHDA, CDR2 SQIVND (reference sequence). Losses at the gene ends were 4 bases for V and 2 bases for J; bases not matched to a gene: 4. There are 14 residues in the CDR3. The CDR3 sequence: CASSTQGMQETQYF. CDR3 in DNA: TGTGCCAGTAGTACACAGGGGATGCAAGAGACCCAGTACTTC.

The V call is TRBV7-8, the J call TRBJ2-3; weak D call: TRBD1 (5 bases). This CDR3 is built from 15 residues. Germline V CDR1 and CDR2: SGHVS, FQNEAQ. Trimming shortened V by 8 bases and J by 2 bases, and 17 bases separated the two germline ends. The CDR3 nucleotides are TGTGCCAGCGGACCAGGGCAGGCGAACACAGATACGCAGTATTTT. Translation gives CASGPGQANTDTQYF.

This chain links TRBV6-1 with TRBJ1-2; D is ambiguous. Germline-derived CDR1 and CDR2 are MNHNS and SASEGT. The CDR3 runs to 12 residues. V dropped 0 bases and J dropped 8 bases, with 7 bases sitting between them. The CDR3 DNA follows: TGTGCCAGCAGTGAAGCTTGGGGAGGCTACACCTTC. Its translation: CASSEAWGGYTF.

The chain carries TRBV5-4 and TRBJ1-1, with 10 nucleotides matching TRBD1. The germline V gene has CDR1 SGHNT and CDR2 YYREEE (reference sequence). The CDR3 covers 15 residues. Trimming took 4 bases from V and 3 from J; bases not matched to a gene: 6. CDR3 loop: CASSPRDRGDTEAFF. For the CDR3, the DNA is TGTGCCAGCAGCCCCCGGGACAGGGGAGACACTGAAGCTTTCTTT.

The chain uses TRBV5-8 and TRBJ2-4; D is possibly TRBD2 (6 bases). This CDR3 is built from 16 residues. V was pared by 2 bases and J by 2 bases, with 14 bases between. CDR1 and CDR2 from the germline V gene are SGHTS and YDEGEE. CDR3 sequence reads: CASSFLPGSPKNIQYF. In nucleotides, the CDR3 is TGTGCCAGCAGCTTCCTCCCCGGGAGCCCCAAAAACATTCAGTACTTC.

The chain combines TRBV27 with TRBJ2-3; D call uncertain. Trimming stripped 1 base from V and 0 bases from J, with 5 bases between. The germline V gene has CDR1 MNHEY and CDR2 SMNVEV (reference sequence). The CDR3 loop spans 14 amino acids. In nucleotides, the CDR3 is TGTGCCAGCAGTTTATTTACTAGCACAGATACGCAGTATTTT. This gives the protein CASSLFTSTDTQYF.

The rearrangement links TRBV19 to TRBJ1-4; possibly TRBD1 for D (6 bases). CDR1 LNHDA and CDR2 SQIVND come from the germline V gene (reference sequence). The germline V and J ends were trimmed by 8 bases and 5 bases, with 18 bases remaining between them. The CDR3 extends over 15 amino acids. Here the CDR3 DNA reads TGTGCCAGTCGCCTACGGACAGCGTACAATGAAAAACTGTTTTTT. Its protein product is CASRLRTAYNEKLFF.

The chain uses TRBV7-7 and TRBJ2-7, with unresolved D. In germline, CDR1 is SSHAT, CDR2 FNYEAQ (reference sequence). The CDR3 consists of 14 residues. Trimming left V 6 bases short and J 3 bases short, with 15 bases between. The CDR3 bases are TGTGCCAGCAGTCCTTCTGGGTCTCGCTACGAGCAGTACTTC. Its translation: CASSPSGSRYEQYF.

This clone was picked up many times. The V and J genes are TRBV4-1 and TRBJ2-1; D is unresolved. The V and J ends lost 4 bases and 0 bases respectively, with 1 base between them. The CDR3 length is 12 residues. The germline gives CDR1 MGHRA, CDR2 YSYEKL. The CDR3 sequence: CASSPSYNEQFF. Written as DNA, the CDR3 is TGCGCCAGCAGCCCCTCCTACAATGAGCAGTTCTTC.

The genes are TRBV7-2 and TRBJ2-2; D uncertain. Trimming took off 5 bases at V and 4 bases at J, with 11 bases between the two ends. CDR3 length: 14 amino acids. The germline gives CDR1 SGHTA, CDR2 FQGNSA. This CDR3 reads CASSPSSGTGELFF. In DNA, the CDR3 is TGTGCCAGCAGCCCCTCGTCGGGCACCGGGGAGCTGTTTTTT.

The DNA of the CDR3 is TGTGCCATCAGTGACACCGAGAACACTGAAGCTTTCTTT. Amino acid sequence: CAISDTENTEAFF. The chain is built from TRBV10-3 and TRBJ1-1; D not resolved. The CDR3 extends over 13 amino acids. V was clipped by 3 bases and J by 1 base, with 6 bases between them. Germline CDR1 reads ENHRY; CDR2 reads SYGVKD.

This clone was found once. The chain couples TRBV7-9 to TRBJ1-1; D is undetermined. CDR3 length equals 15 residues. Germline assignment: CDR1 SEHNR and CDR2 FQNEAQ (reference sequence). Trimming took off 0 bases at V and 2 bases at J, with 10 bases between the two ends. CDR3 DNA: TGTGCCAGCAGCTTAGCAGTGGGAAGAAACACTGAAGCTTTCTTT. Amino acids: CASSLAVGRNTEAFF.

CDR3 coding DNA: TGTGCCAGCAGAGCGACAGGGTCCGAGCAGTACTTC. It specifies CASRATGSEQYF. The V gene is TRBV13, the J gene TRBJ2-7; 7 nucleotides align to TRBD1. Germline CDR1 and CDR2: PRHDT and FYEKMQ (reference sequence). The CDR3 runs to 12 residues. The V and J ends lost 6 bases and 6 bases, in that order; junction bases with no gene match: 5.

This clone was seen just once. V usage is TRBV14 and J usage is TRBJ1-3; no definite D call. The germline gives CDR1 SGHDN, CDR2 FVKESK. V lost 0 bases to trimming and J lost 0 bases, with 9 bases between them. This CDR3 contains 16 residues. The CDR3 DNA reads TGTGCCAGCAGCCAAGATAGCCGGAGCTCTGGAAACACCATATATTTT. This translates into CASSQDSRSSGNTIYF.

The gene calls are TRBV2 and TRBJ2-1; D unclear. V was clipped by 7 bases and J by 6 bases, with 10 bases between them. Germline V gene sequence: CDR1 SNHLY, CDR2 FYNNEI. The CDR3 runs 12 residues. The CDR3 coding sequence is TGTGCCAGCACGGCTAGTTCCAATGAGCAGTTCTTC. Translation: CASTASSNEQFF. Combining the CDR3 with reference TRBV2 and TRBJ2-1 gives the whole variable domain EPEVTQTPSHQVTQMGQEVILRCVPISNHLYFYWYRQILGQKVEFLVSFYNNEISEKSEIFDDQFSVERPDGSNFTLKIRSTKLEDSAMYFCASTASSNEQFFGPGTRLTVL.

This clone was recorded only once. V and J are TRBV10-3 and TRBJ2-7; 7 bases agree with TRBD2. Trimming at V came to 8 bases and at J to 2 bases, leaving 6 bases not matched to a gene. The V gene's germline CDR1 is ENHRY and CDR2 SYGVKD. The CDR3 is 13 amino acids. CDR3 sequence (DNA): TGTGCCATCGGGGCTAGCGGAGCCTACGAGCAGTACTTC. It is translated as CAIGASGAYEQYF.